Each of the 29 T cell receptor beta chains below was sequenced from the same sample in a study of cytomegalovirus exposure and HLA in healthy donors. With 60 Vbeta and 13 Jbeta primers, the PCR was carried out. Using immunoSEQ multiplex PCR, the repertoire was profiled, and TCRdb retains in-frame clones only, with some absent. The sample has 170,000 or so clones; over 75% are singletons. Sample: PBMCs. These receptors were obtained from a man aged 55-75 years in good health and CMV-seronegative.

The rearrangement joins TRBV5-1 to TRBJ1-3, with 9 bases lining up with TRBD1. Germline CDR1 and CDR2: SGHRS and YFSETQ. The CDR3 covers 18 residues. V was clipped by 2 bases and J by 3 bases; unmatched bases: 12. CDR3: CASSLYPAGTGSGNTIYF. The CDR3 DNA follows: TGCGCCAGCAGCTTATACCCTGCAGGGACAGGGAGTGGAAACACCATATATTTT. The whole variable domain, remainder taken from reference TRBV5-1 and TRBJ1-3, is KAGVTQTPRYLIKTRGQQVTLSCSPISGHRSVSWYQQTPGQGLQFLFEYFSETQRNKGNFPGRFSGRQFSNSRSEMNVSTLELGDSALYLCASSLYPAGTGSGNTIYFGEGSWLTVV.

CDR3 region: CASSPPTSVGYEQYF. Written as DNA, the CDR3 is TGTGCCAGCTCACCACCCACTAGCGTCGGGTACGAGCAGTACTTC. The rearrangement joins TRBV18 to TRBJ2-7; 7 bases align to TRBD2. The CDR3 runs 15 residues. Germline-derived CDR1 and CDR2 are KGHSH and LQKENI. Trimming cost V 0 bases and J 4 bases; bases outside gene matches: 6.

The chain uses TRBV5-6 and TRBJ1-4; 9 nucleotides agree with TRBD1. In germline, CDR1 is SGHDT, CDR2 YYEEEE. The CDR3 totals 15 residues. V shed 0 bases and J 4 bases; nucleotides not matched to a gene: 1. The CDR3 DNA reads TGTGCCAGCAGCTTGGCGGGACAGGGTAATGAAAAACTGTTTTTT. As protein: CASSLAGQGNEKLFF.

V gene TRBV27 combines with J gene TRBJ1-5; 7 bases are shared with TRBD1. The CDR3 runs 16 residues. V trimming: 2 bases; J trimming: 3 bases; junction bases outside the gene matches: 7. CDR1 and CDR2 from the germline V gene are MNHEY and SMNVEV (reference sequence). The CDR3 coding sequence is TGTGCCAGCAGTTTACACGGCAGGGGGACCAATCAGCCCCAGCATTTT. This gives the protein CASSLHGRGTNQPQHF.

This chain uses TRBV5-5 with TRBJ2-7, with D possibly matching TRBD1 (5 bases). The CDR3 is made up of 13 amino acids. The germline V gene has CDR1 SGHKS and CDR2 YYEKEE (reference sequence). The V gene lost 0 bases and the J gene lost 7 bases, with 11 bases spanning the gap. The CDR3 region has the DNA TGTGCCAGCAGCTTGGCAGGGCTGGGGGAGCAGTACTTC. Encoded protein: CASSLAGLGEQYF.

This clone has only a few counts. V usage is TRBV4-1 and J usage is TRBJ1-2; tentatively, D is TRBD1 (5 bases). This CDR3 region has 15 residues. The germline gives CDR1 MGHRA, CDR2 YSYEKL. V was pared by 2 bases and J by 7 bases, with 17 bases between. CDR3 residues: CASSQSQTATGGYTF. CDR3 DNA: TGCGCCAGCAGCCAAAGTCAGACAGCCACGGGTGGCTACACCTTC.

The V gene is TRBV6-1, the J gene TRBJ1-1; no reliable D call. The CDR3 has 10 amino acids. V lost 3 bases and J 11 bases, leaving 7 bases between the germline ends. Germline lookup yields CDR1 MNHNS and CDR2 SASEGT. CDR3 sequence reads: CASSELSAFF. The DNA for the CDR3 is TGTGCCAGCAGTGAGCTGAGCGCTTTCTTT.

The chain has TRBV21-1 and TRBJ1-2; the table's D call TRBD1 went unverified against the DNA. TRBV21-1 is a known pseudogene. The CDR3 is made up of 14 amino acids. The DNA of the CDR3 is TGTGCCAGCAGCAAAGTCCAGGTTAACTATGGCTACACCTTC. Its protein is CASSKVQVNYGYTF.

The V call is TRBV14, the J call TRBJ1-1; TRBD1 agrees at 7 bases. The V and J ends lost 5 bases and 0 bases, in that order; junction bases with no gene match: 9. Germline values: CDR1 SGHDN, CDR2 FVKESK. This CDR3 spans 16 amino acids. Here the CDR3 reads CASSVNRGFVNTEAFF. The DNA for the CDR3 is TGTGCCAGCAGCGTTAACAGGGGTTTCGTGAACACTGAAGCTTTCTTT.

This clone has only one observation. CDR3 nucleotides: TGTGCCAGCAGCTTAGTGATCGGAGCTAGCGGGAGACATACAGATACGCAGTATTTT. It yields the protein CASSLVIGASGRHTDTQYF. The chain recombines TRBV7-9 with TRBJ2-3, with 10 nucleotides matching TRBD2. The CDR3 covers 19 residues. Germline CDR1 and CDR2: SEHNR and FQNEAQ (reference sequence). V was pared by 1 base and J by 3 bases, with 13 bases of the junction left unmatched.

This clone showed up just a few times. The CDR3, as DNA: TGTGCCAGCAGTCTGCAGGGGAAGAACACTGAAGCTTTCTTT. Residues: CASSLQGKNTEAFF. This chain connects TRBV6-1 to TRBJ1-1, with D possibly being TRBD1 (6 bases). This CDR3 contains 14 residues. From germline, CDR1 is MNHNS and CDR2 SASEGT. The V end was cut by 5 bases, the J end by 1 base, with 11 bases between.

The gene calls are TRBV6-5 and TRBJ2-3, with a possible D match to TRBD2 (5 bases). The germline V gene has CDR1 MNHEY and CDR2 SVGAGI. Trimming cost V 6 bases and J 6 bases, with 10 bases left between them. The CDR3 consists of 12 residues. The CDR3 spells CASSRSGDTQYF. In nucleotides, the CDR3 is TGTGCCAGCAGCCGGTCGGGGGATACGCAGTATTTT.

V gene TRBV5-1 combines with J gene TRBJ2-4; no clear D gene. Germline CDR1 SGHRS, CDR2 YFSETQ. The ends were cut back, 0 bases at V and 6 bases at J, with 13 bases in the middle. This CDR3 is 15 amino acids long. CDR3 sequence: CASSLGSGLTNIQYF. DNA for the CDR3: TGCGCCAGCAGCTTGGGGTCAGGTCTGACAAACATTCAGTACTTC.

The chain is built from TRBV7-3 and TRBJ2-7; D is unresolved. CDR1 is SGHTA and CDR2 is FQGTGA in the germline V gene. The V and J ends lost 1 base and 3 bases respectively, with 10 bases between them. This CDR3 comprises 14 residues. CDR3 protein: CASSLNPGRYEQYF. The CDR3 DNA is TGTGCCAGCAGCTTAAATCCAGGCCGCTACGAGCAGTACTTC.

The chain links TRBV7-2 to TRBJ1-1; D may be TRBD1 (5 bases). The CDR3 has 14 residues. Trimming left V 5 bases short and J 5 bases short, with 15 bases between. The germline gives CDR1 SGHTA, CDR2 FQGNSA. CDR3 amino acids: CASSRLGGDTEAFF. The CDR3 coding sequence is TGTGCCAGCAGCCGCCTGGGAGGGGATACTGAAGCTTTCTTT.

The CDR3 DNA sequence: TGTGCCAGCAGCTTAGACAGCTATGGCTACACCTTC. Its protein is CASSLDSYGYTF. V and J are TRBV5-4 and TRBJ1-2; D is perhaps TRBD1 (5 bases). Per germline, CDR1 SGHNT and CDR2 YYREEE (reference sequence). The CDR3 sequence is 12 residues long. V was pared by 2 bases and J by 4 bases, with 6 bases between.

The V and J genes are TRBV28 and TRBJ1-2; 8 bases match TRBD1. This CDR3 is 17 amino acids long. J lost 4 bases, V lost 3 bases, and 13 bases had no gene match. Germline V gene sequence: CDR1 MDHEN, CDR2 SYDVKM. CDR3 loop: CASSFAGQDERVYGYTF. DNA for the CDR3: TGTGCCAGCAGTTTCGCGGGACAGGATGAAAGAGTCTATGGCTACACCTTC.

The CDR3 protein is CSVEVENTIYF. CDR3 bases: TGCAGCGTTGAAGTCGAGAACACCATATATTTT. This chain uses TRBV29-1 with TRBJ1-3; D not resolved. Germline CDR1 is SQVTM and CDR2 is ANQGSEA. Trimming pared 1 base from V and 7 bases from J, leaving 5 bases between. The CDR3 spans 11 residues. Variable domain in full (rest from reference TRBV29-1 and TRBJ1-3): SAVISQKPSRDICQRGTSLTIQCQVDSQVTMMFWYRQQPGQSLTLIATANQGSEATYESGFVIDKFPISRPNLTFSTLTVSNMSPEDSSIYLCSVEVENTIYFGEGSWLTVV.

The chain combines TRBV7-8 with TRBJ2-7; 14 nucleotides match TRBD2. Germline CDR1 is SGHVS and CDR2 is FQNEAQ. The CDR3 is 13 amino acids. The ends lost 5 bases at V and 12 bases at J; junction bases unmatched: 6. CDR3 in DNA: TGTGCCAGCAGCGGGACTAGCGGGGGAGGCCCGTACTTC. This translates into CASSGTSGGGPYF.

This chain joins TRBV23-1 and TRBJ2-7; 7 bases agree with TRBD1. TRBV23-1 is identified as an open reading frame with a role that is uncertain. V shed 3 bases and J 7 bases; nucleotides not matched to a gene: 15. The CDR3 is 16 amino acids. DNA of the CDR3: TGCGCCAGCAGTCATCAGGGACAGCCCCTCTTTCTAGAGCAGTACTTC. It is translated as CASSHQGQPLFLEQYF.

The CDR3 sequence is CASSPDPGQSNYGYTF. The DNA of the CDR3 is TGCGCCAGCAGCCCTGATCCGGGACAGAGTAACTATGGCTACACCTTC. The chain combines TRBV5-1 with TRBJ1-2, with TRBD1 matching over 7 bases. The CDR3 is 16 residues long. Germline assignment: CDR1 SGHRS and CDR2 YFSETQ. Unmatched junction bases numbered 10, after V lost 4 bases and J lost 1 base.

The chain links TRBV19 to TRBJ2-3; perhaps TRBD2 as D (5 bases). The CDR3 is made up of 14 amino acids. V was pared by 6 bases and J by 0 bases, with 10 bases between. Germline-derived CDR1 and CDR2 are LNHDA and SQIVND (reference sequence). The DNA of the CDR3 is TGTGCCAGTAGCCTGGGAGTTAGCACAGATACGCAGTATTTT. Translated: CASSLGVSTDTQYF.

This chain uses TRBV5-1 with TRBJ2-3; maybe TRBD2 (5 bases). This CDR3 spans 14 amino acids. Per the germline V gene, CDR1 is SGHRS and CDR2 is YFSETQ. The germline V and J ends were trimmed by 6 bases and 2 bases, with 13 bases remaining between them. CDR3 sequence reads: CASNLDWVTDTQYF. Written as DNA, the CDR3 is TGCGCCAGCAATTTGGACTGGGTCACAGATACGCAGTATTTT.

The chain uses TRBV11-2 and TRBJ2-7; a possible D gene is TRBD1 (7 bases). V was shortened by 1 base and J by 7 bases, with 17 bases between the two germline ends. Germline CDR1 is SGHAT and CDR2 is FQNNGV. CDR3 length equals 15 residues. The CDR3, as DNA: TGTGCCAGCAGCTTAGTTTTTCTACAGGGGAGGGAGCAGTACTTC. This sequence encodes CASSLVFLQGREQYF.

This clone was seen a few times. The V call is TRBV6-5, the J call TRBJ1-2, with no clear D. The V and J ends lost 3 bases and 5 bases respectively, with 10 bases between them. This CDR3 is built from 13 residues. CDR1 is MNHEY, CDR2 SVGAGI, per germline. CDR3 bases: TGTGCCAGCAGTTATAAGAGGGAATATGGCTACACCTTC. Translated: CASSYKREYGYTF.

This chain's CDR3 is CASSPTYEGFSYEQYF. CDR3 nucleotides: TGTGCCAGCAGTCCGACTTACGAGGGATTCTCCTACGAGCAGTACTTC. The chain joins TRBV27 to TRBJ2-7; tentative D call: TRBD2 (5 bases). Trimming shortened V by 5 bases and J by 0 bases, and 17 bases separated the two germline ends. Germline assignment: CDR1 MNHEY and CDR2 SMNVEV (reference sequence). There are 16 residues in the CDR3.

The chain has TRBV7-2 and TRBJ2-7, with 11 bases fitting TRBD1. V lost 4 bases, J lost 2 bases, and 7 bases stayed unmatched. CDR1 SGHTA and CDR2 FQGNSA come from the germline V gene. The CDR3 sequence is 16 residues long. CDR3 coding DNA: TGTGCCAGCAGCTCCCCGGGACAGGGGGATCCCTACGAGCAGTACTTC. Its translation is CASSSPGQGDPYEQYF.

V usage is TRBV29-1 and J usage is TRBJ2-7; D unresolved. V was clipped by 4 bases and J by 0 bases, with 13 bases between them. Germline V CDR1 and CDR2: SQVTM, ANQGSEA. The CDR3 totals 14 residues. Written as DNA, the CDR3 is TGCAGCGTTGTAGTTTTCCAAAGCTCCTACGAGCAGTACTTC. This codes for CSVVVFQSSYEQYF.

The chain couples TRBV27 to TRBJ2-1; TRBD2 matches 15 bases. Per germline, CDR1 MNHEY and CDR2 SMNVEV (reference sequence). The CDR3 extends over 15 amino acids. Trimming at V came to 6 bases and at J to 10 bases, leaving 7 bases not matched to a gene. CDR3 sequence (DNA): TGTGCCAGCAGCCTCGGGACTAGCGGGAGGAAGGAGCAGTTCTTC. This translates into CASSLGTSGRKEQFF.